Listed below are T cell receptor beta chains from one sample, sequenced in a study of beta chain features in type 1 diabetes. Generated by immunoSEQ multiplex PCR, the TCRdb table keeps only in-frame clones and is missing some. The sample consists of some 63,000 clones, about 50% of them appearing once. The sequenced material came from central memory CD4+ T cells from blood. Receptors originate from a man aged 30 to 45 with type 1 diabetes. CDR3s include the opening cysteine and the closing phenylalanine or tryptophan. Each record gives: J gene, D gene, V gene, clone size, CDR3 protein, CDR3 DNA. The D gene is left open where the match is weak. Clone size, where shown, is once, few, many, or a class for clones that have expanded.

j_gene: TRBJ2-7
d_gene: TRBD1
v_gene: TRBV11-2
abundance: NA
CDR3aa: CASSLAGTGFYEQYF
CDR3nt: TGTGCCAGCAGCTTAGCCGGGACAGGCTTTTACGAGCAGTACTTC

j_gene: TRBJ1-1
d_gene: TRBD1
v_gene: TRBV29-1
abundance: medium-sized
CDR3aa: CSVAGQRNTEAFF
CDR3nt: TGCAGCGTTGCGGGACAGCGTAACACTGAAGCTTTCTTT

j_gene: TRBJ1-1
d_gene: NA
v_gene: TRBV10-3
abundance: NA
CDR3aa: CATQFQQVNTEAFF
CDR3nt: TGTGCCACTCAATTTCAACAAGTGAACACTGAAGCTTTCTTT

j_gene: TRBJ2-5
d_gene: TRBD1
v_gene: TRBV5-6
abundance: NA
CDR3aa: CASSPLDRAKETQYF
CDR3nt: TGTGCCAGCAGCCCATTGGACAGGGCGAAAGAGACCCAGTACTTC

j_gene: TRBJ1-6
d_gene: NA
v_gene: TRBV13
abundance: NA
CDR3aa: CASSYGAGRNNSPLHF
CDR3nt: TGTGCCAGCAGCTATGGGGCAGGGCGGAATAATTCACCCCTCCACTTT

j_gene: TRBJ2-5
d_gene: TRBD2
v_gene: TRBV5-5
abundance: few
CDR3aa: CALAAGGTSGVETQYF
CDR3nt: TGTGCCCTCGCGGCGGGGGGGACTAGCGGGGTGGAGACCCAGTACTTC

j_gene: TRBJ2-1
d_gene: TRBD2
v_gene: TRBV2
abundance: NA
CDR3aa: CASLRLAGGTYNEQFF
CDR3nt: TGTGCCAGCCTCCGACTAGCGGGGGGAACATACAATGAGCAGTTCTTC

j_gene: TRBJ1-2
d_gene: NA
v_gene: TRBV6-5
abundance: few
CDR3aa: CASSYLDSIYGYTF
CDR3nt: TGTGCCAGCAGTTACCTGGACTCCATCTATGGCTACACCTTC

j_gene: TRBJ2-7
d_gene: TRBD2
v_gene: TRBV10-3
abundance: few
CDR3aa: CAIAGTSGGASPEQYF
CDR3nt: TGTGCCATCGCCGGGACTAGCGGGGGGGCCTCCCCCGAGCAGTACTTC

j_gene: TRBJ1-1
d_gene: TRBD1
v_gene: TRBV6-5
abundance: NA
CDR3aa: CASSPGDRRNTEAFF
CDR3nt: TGTGCCAGCAGTCCCGGGGACAGGAGGAACACTGAAGCTTTCTTT

j_gene: TRBJ2-4
d_gene: NA
v_gene: TRBV6-6
abundance: NA
CDR3aa: CASSYSVQGNIQYF
CDR3nt: TGTGCCAGCAGTTACTCAGTCCAGGGCAACATTCAGTACTTC

j_gene: TRBJ1-1
d_gene: NA
v_gene: TRBV11-3
abundance: NA
CDR3aa: CASSLDLGVGGITEAFF
CDR3nt: TGTGCCAGCAGCTTAGATCTAGGCGTAGGAGGAATCACTGAAGCTTTCTTT

j_gene: TRBJ1-6
d_gene: TRBD1
v_gene: TRBV6-1
abundance: NA
CDR3aa: CASTVDRGNSPLHF
CDR3nt: TGTGCCAGCACGGTGGACAGGGGTAATTCACCCCTCCACTTT

j_gene: TRBJ1-4
d_gene: NA
v_gene: TRBV7-6
abundance: NA
CDR3aa: CASSLRGGAPTTTNEKLFF
CDR3nt: TGTGCCAGCAGCTTGAGGGGGGGGGCTCCCACCACAACTAATGAAAAACTGTTTTTT

j_gene: TRBJ1-1
d_gene: TRBD1
v_gene: TRBV5-6
abundance: many
CDR3aa: CASRMGQGRPEAFF
CDR3nt: TGTGCCAGCAGGATGGGACAGGGTAGGCCTGAAGCTTTCTTT

j_gene: TRBJ1-3
d_gene: NA
v_gene: TRBV15
abundance: NA
CDR3aa: CATSTAGPTGNTIYF
CDR3nt: TGTGCCACCAGCACGGCAGGTCCTACTGGAAACACCATATATTTT